The clone carrying this T cell receptor beta chain was found many times. The time point here: persistent/refractory GD, antithyroid drugs over 5 years with positive TRAb. After RNA was extracted from PBMCs, the TCR library was made from it. In building TCR beta libraries, iRepertoire HTBI primers were used together with Arm-PCR of CDR3 regions. TCRdb used MiXCR to reprocess the multiplex PCR reads, holding one entry per CDR3 protein. The table includes hundreds of thousands of distinct CDR3 sequences, less than 25% detected once. These data are taken from a study of regulatory T cells in long-lasting Graves disease. Germline V gene lookup returns CDR1 MDHEN and CDR2 SYDVKM. The CDR3 covers 15 residues. Trimming stripped 5 bases from V and 0 bases from J, with 10 bases between.

The source was peripheral blood mononuclear cells (PBMCs), collected when the disease was refractory, from a patient treated with antithyroid drugs. V and J are TRBV28 and TRBJ1-4; tentative D call: TRBD1 (6 bases). The source is a female donor with Graves disease. The CDR3 protein is CASSRQVPTNEKLFF. The CDR3 DNA reads TGTGCCAGCAGTCGACAGGTTCCAACTAATGAAAAACTGTTTTTT.